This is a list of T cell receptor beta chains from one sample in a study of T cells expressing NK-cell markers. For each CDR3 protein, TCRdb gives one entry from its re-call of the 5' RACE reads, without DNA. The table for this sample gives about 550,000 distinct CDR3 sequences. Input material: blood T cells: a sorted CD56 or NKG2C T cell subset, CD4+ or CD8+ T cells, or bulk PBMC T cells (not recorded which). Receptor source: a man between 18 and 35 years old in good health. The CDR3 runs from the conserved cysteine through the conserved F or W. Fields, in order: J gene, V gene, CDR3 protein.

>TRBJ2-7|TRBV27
CASSLTGVGLAGTYEQYF
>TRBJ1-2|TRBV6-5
CASSYSSRADRSTF
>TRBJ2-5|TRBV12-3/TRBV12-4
CASRDLAPQETQYF
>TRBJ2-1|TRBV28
CASSLLGDSTYNEQFF
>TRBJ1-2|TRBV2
CASRKGTNSGYTF
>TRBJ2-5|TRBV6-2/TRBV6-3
CASGLTSGRQETQYF
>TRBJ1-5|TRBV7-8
CASSLSDRPKPQHF
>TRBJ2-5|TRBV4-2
CASSQGIAGNNQETQYF
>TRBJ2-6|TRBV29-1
CSFGEDGANVLTF
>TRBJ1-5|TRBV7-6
CASSQGDSNQPQHF
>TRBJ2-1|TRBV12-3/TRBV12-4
CASTPGLLEQFF
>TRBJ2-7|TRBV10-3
CATSEGAYEQYF
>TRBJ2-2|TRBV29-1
CSVDSGAGTGELFF
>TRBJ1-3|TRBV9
CASSLTHVGGLSSGNTIYF
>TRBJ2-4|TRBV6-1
CASRRHILDGIQYF
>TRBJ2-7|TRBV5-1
CASSPGLAREQYF
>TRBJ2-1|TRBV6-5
CASSYSTQMGEQFF
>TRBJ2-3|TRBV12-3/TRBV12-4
CASSTLGRQGYF
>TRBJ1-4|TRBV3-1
CASSQNRDGDEKLFF
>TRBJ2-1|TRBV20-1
CSASGLAGVLGNEQFF
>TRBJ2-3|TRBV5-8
CASSLTGLNTDTQYF
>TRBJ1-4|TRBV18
CASIGAEEKLFF
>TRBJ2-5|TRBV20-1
CSTNGRVGQETQYF
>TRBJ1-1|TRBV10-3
CAMRTEGNTEAFF
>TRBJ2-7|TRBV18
CASSPGRGTASREQYF
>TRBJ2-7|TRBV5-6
CASSFTYGSYEQYF
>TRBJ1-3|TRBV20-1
CSAHNSGNTIYF
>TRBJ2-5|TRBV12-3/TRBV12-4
CASRSRLGYQETQYF
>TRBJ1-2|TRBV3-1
CASSGGSEHSYTF
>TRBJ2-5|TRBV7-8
CASSLARLAGGTETQYF
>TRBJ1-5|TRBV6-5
CASSSWTGSEPQHF